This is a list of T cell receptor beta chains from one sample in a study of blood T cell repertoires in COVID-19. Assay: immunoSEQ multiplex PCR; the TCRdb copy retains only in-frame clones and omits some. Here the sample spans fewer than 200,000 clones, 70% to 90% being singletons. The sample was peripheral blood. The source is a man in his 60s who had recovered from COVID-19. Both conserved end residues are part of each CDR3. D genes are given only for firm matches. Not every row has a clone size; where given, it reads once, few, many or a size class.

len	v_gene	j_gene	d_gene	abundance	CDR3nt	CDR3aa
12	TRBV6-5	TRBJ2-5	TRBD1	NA	TGTGCCAGCAGCCTACAGGGGGAGGCCCAGTACTTC	CASSLQGEAQYF
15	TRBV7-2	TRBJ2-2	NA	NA	TGTGCCAGCAGCCGTAACCCGGGCAGGGCCGGGGAGCTGTTTTTT	CASSRNPGRAGELFF
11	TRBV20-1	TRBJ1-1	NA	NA	TGCAGTGCTAGTCGTGTCCCTGAAGCTTTCTTT	CSASRVPEAFF
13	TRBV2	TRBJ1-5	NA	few	TGTGCCAGCAAGAGGGCGGGGGATCAGCCCCAGCATTTT	CASKRAGDQPQHF
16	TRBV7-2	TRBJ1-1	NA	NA	TGTGCCAGCAGCCCGAGGGGGGGCGCAAGGAACACTGAAGCTTTCTTT	CASSPRGGARNTEAFF
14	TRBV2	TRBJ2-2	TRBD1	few	TGTGCCAGCGCCTCAGGACAGGGGGCCGGGGAGCTGTTTTTT	CASASGQGAGELFF
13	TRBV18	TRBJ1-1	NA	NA	TGTGCCAGCTCACCGAACGACAGAGCTGAAGCTTTCTTT	CASSPNDRAEAFF
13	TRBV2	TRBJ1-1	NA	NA	TGTGCCAGCAGTGAACAGAGGGAACAAGAAGCTTTCTTT	CASSEQREQEAFF
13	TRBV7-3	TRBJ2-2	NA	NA	TGTGCCAGCAGCTTTCGGGTATCCGGGGAGCTGTTTTTT	CASSFRVSGELFF
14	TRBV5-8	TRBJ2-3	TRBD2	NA	TGTGCCAGCAGTAGACTAGCGGGGGAGGATACGCAGTATTTT	CASSRLAGEDTQYF
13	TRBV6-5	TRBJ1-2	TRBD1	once	TGTGCCAGCAGTTCCGGACAGGGTGGATCCTACACCTTC	CASSSGQGGSYTF
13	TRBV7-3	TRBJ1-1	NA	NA	TGTGCCAGCAGCCTGGGACATAACACTGAAGCTTTCTTT	CASSLGHNTEAFF
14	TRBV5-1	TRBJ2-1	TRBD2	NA	TGCGCCAGCACCAGCGGGGGGGAGAGTAATGAGCAGTTCTTC	CASTSGGESNEQFF
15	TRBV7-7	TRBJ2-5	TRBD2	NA	TGTGCTACCTCCGGCGGATCGGGGGGCCAAGAGACCCAGTACTTC	CATSGGSGGQETQYF
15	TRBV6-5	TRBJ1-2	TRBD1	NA	TGTGCCAGCAGTCCAACAGGAGGGGGCGACTATGGCTACACCTTC	CASSPTGGGDYGYTF
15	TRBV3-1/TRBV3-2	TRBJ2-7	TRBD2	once	TGTGCCAGCAGCCAGGGACTAGCGGAACCCTACGAGCAGTACTTC	CASSQGLAEPYEQYF
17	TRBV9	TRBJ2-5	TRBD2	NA	TGTGCCAGCAGCGTAGGGTGGTCGGGACTAGCGGAGGAGACCCAGTACTTC	CASSVGWSGLAEETQYF
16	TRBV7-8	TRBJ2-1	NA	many	TGTGCCAGCAGCCCCGGGGGGCGGGGGTCCTACAATGAGCAGTTCTTC	CASSPGGRGSYNEQFF
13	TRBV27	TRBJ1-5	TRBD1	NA	TGTGCCAGCAGTCGACAGGGAGGTCAGCCCCAGCATTTT	CASSRQGGQPQHF
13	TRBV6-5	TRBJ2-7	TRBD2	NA	TGTGCCAGCAGTTACCTCAGCGGGGCCGAGCAGTACTTC	CASSYLSGAEQYF
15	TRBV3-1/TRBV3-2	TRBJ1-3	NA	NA	TGTGCCAGCAGCCAAGGCAGGGCCACTGGAAACACCATATATTTT	CASSQGRATGNTIYF
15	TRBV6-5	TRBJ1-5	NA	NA	TGTGCCAGCAGCCGAGGGGGTGGGAACAATCAGCCCCAGCATTTT	CASSRGGGNNQPQHF
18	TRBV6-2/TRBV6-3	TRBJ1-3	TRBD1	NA	TGTGCCAGCAGTACGACAACTGACAGGGGGAAGCCTGGAAACACCATATATTTT	CASSTTTDRGKPGNTIYF
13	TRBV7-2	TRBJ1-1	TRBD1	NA	TGTGCCAGCAGCTTCACAGGGGGCACTGAAGCTTTCTTT	CASSFTGGTEAFF
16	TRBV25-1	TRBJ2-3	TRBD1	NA	TGTGCCAGCAGGCCGGGACAGGGGCCACGGGGAGATACGCAGTATTTT	CASRPGQGPRGDTQYF